The T cell receptor beta chain under discussion was sequenced for a study of T cells after yellow fever vaccination. Study-level findings and limits: Clones from primary vaccination mostly reappeared after the booster (approximately 96% CD4, approximately 88% CD8).

Using its own MiXCR run on the 5' RACE reads, TCRdb lists one record per CDR3 protein. The repertoire consists of some 110,000 distinct CDR3 sequences, with under 9% occurring once and the leading ten covering 25%. Ten or more counts support this clonotype. Its antigen is unknown. Trimming pared 3 bases from V and 6 bases from J, leaving 12 bases between. Germline values: CDR1 SQVTM, CDR2 ANQGSEA. This CDR3 is 14 amino acids long. Sequenced material: CD8+ T cells sorted from PBMCs, taken 45 days after the yellow fever booster vaccination. The chain couples TRBV29-1 to TRBJ2-6; D not resolved. This clonotype was sampled from a man younger than 45 who received the YFV17D yellow fever vaccine. The CDR3 reads CSVENLQEANVLTF. The CDR3 region has the DNA TGCAGCGTTGAGAACCTTCAGGAGGCCAACGTCCTGACTTTC.